The 29 T cell receptor beta chains listed next were all sequenced from one sample in a study of blood T cell repertoires in COVID-19. TCRdb's table, derived via immunoSEQ multiplex PCR, lists solely in-frame clones and lacks some. The repertoire holds about 370,000 clones, with roughly nine tenths as singletons. Sequences were obtained from peripheral blood. Receptor source: a woman aged 30 to 39 with COVID-19, enrolled during active disease.

The rearrangement links TRBV7-9 to TRBJ2-5, with TRBD1 matching 7 bases. Germline values: CDR1 SEHNR, CDR2 FQNEAQ (reference sequence). Trimming removed 5 bases from V and 4 bases from J; junction bases left unmatched: 4. The CDR3 totals 13 residues. CDR3 DNA: TGTGCCAGCAGCCTGACAGGGACAGAGACCCAGTACTTC. Translation gives CASSLTGTETQYF. The whole variable domain, remainder taken from reference TRBV7-9 and TRBJ2-5, is DTGVSQNPRHKITKRGQNVTFRCDPISEHNRLYWYRQTLGQGPEFLTYFQNEAQLEKSRLLSDRFSAERPKGSFSTLEIQRTEQGDSAMYLCASSLTGTETQYFGPGTRLLVL.

In this sample, this clone turned up many times. The chain carries TRBV11-2 and TRBJ2-7; 8 bases match TRBD1. CDR1 is SGHAT, CDR2 FQNNGV, per germline. Germline trimming cut 6 bases from V and 3 bases from J; bases unmatched to any gene: 7. CDR3 size: 14 residues. This CDR3 reads CASRGQGGLYEQYF. As DNA, the CDR3 is TGTGCCAGCAGAGGACAGGGTGGCCTCTACGAGCAGTACTTC.

The chain recombines TRBV6-5 with TRBJ1-1; D is unresolved. Per germline, CDR1 MNHEY and CDR2 SVGAGI. The CDR3 consists of 13 residues. Trimming shortened V by 5 bases and J by 4 bases, and 11 bases separated the two germline ends. In nucleotides, the CDR3 is TGTGCCAGCAGTAATGCGGGTGCCACTGAAGCTTTCTTT. It codes for CASSNAGATEAFF.

The CDR3: CASSLLAGSSYNEQFF. The CDR3, as DNA: TGTGCCAGCAGTTTACTAGCGGGGAGCTCCTACAATGAGCAGTTCTTC. The chain recombines TRBV27 with TRBJ2-1; 9 nucleotides align to TRBD2. Unmatched junction bases numbered 2, after V lost 2 bases and J lost 0 bases. The CDR3 is 16 residues long. CDR1 and CDR2 (germline): MNHEY, SMNVEV (reference sequence).

This chain connects TRBV9 to TRBJ2-4, with D possibly being TRBD1 (6 bases). CDR1 and CDR2 (germline): SGDLS, YYNGEE. V was trimmed by 4 bases and J by 0 bases, leaving 11 bases between them. The CDR3 is 15 residues long. CDR3 amino acids: CASSSARGAKNIQYF. In DNA form, the CDR3 reads TGTGCCAGCAGCAGTGCCAGGGGAGCCAAAAACATTCAGTACTTC.

The V call is TRBV11-3, the J call TRBJ1-1; the D is unclear. V lost 6 bases and J lost 4, with 12 bases in between. The CDR3 totals 13 residues. The germline V gene encodes CDR1 SGHNT and CDR2 YENEEA. CDR3 amino acids: CASSRGGSTEAFF. CDR3 coding DNA: TGTGCCAGCAGTCGGGGAGGGAGCACTGAAGCTTTCTTT.

The gene calls are TRBV5-5 and TRBJ2-7, with TRBD1 matching 7 bases. This CDR3 spans 14 amino acids. V lost 5 bases and J lost 5; bases outside the gene matches: 10. CDR1 SGHKS and CDR2 YYEKEE come from the germline V gene (reference sequence). The CDR3 nucleotides read TGTGCCAGCAGAGCCGGGACAGCTTCGCACGAGCAGTACTTC. Amino acid sequence: CASRAGTASHEQYF. Supplemented by reference TRBV5-5 and TRBJ2-7, the full variable domain reads DAGVTQSPTHLIKTRGQQVTLRCSPISGHKSVSWYQQVLGQGPQFIFQYYEKEERGRGNFPDRFSARQFPNYSSELNVNALLLGDSALYLCASRAGTASHEQYFGPGTRLTVT.

The rearrangement uses TRBV19 and TRBJ1-2; no definite D call. Germline assignment: CDR1 LNHDA and CDR2 SQIVND (reference sequence). V shed 5 bases and J shed 5 bases, with 12 bases lying between them. This CDR3 contains 13 residues. The CDR3 protein is CASSVTERYGYTF. As DNA, the CDR3 is TGTGCCAGTAGTGTCACGGAGAGGTATGGCTACACCTTC.

The rearrangement links TRBV5-1 to TRBJ2-5; D not resolved. The CDR3 consists of 14 residues. V gave up 0 bases and J gave up 0 bases, with 6 bases separating them. The germline V gene encodes CDR1 SGHRS and CDR2 YFSETQ. CDR3 bases: TGCGCCAGCAGCTTGGGCGGAGACCAAGAGACCCAGTACTTC. Residues: CASSLGGDQETQYF.

In this sample, this clone turned up once. This sequence joins TRBV24-1 and TRBJ2-6, with TRBD1 matching 7 bases. The CDR3 runs to 15 residues. Trimming removed 3 bases from V and 2 bases from J; junction bases left unmatched: 0. In germline, CDR1 is KGHDR, CDR2 SFDVKD. CDR3 nucleotide sequence: TGTGCCACCAGTGATCAGGGGGCTGGGGCCAACGTCCTGACTTTC. This sequence encodes CATSDQGAGANVLTF.

The V gene is TRBV10-3, the J gene TRBJ2-1; tentatively, D is TRBD2 (6 bases). The V end was cut by 8 bases, the J end by 4 bases, with 15 bases between. Germline V gene sequence: CDR1 ENHRY, CDR2 SYGVKD. The CDR3 is made up of 14 amino acids. The CDR3 is CAIVRGEQYNEQFF. CDR3 nucleotides: TGTGCCATCGTGCGCGGGGAACAATACAATGAGCAGTTCTTC.

The rearrangement links TRBV7-8 to TRBJ1-1; D perhaps matches TRBD1 (6 bases). The CDR3 length is 16 residues. Germline V gives CDR1 SGHVS, CDR2 FQNEAQ. Trimming removed 3 bases from V and 4 bases from J, with 18 bases in between. The CDR3 spells CASSLTNREGRTEAFF. The CDR3 DNA sequence: TGTGCCAGCAGCTTGACCAACAGGGAGGGGCGCACTGAAGCTTTCTTT.

The chain has TRBV11-3 and TRBJ2-3; 10 bases align to TRBD2. The CDR3 covers 17 residues. CDR1 and CDR2 (germline): SGHNT, YENEEA. The V and J ends lost 1 base and 2 bases, in that order; junction bases with no gene match: 6. The CDR3 sequence is CASSLGGLAQITDTQYF. Written as DNA, the CDR3 is TGTGCCAGCAGCTTAGGGGGACTAGCGCAGATCACAGATACGCAGTATTTT.

The chain links TRBV28 to TRBJ2-7; D is uncertain. Germline CDR1 reads MDHEN; CDR2 reads SYDVKM. The CDR3 sequence is 15 residues long. V was trimmed by 2 bases and J by 2 bases, leaving 13 bases between them. In DNA, the CDR3 is TGTGCCAGCAGTTTAGACACAACCTATACCTACGAGCAGTACTTC. As protein: CASSLDTTYTYEQYF.

This clone was observed a few times. V gene TRBV2 combines with J gene TRBJ2-7; 7 bases are a match to TRBD1. Trimming took 8 bases from V and 2 from J; bases not matched to a gene: 3. Per germline, CDR1 SNHLY and CDR2 FYNNEI. This CDR3 region has 12 residues. This CDR3 is CASSQGPYEQYV. Here the CDR3 DNA reads TGTGCCAGCTCACAGGGGCCCTACGAGCAGTACGTC.

The DNA of the CDR3 is TGTGCCAGCAGTTCAACGGGAGGCCTCGGGGAGACCCAGTACTTC. It codes for CASSSTGGLGETQYF. The chain couples TRBV27 to TRBJ2-5; 7 bases fit TRBD2. Looked up from germline, CDR1 is MNHEY and CDR2 is SMNVEV (reference sequence). The CDR3 consists of 15 residues. The ends lost 4 bases at V and 5 bases at J; junction bases unmatched: 10.

This chain connects TRBV7-8 to TRBJ1-2; 8 bases are a match to TRBD1. Germline V gene data show CDR1 as SGHVS and CDR2 as FQNEAQ. The junction had 12 bases not matched to a gene; V was cut back by 0 bases and J by 3 bases. CDR3 size: 18 residues. The CDR3 here is CASSLARTGNDLYYGYTF. As DNA, the CDR3 is TGTGCCAGCAGCTTAGCGCGGACAGGGAACGATCTATACTATGGCTACACCTTC.

The chain links TRBV30 to TRBJ1-1; D may be TRBD1 (6 bases). The CDR3 covers 13 residues. Germline CDR1 reads GTSNPN; CDR2 reads SVGIG (reference sequence). The V end lost 4 bases, the J end lost 6 bases, and 15 bases lay between the germline ends. The CDR3 DNA reads as TGTGCCTGGAAGACCATCAGGGGCGCTGAAGCTTTCTTT. It encodes CAWKTIRGAEAFF.

V usage is TRBV7-2 and J usage is TRBJ2-7; 7 nucleotides agree with TRBD1. V lost 0 bases to trimming and J lost 2 bases; unmatched junction nucleotides: 10. Germline V lookup: CDR1 SGHTA, CDR2 FQGNSA. This CDR3 is 17 amino acids long. CDR3 DNA sequence: TGTGCCAGCAGCTTAGCAGTTGGCACAGGGGCTACCTACGAGCAGTACTTC. Protein product: CASSLAVGTGATYEQYF.

Points on this clone: A junction boundary mismatches the germline segment, possibly from a read error. This chain joins TRBV7-7 and TRBJ2-5; 7 positions match TRBD1. The CDR3 extends over 15 amino acids. Germline V gives CDR1 SSHAT, CDR2 FNYEAQ (reference sequence). The CDR3: CASSPKTGYQETQYF. In nucleotides, the CDR3 is TGTGCTAGCAGCCCCAAGACAGGGTACCAAGAGACCCAGTACTTC.

The chain carries TRBV4-2 and TRBJ1-2, with unresolved D. The germline V gene encodes CDR1 LGHNA and CDR2 YNFKEQ. The germline V and J ends were trimmed by 1 base and 4 bases, with 10 bases remaining between them. The CDR3 has 14 amino acids. CDR3 loop: CASSQAIRVYGYTF. The CDR3 DNA reads TGTGCCAGCAGCCAAGCCATTCGCGTCTATGGCTACACCTTC.

This clone was recorded a few times. The rearrangement uses TRBV5-6 and TRBJ1-3; TRBD1 is a possible D gene (5 bases). The CDR3 consists of 17 residues. The germline V and J ends were trimmed by 3 bases and 0 bases, with 16 bases remaining between them. CDR1 and CDR2 from the germline V gene are SGHDT and YYEEEE. The CDR3 coding sequence is TGTGCCAGCAGCTCCCTCTCTCGGGGGGGCTCTGGAAACACCATATATTTT. The encoded protein is CASSSLSRGGSGNTIYF.

V and J are TRBV7-9 and TRBJ2-3, with D perhaps matching TRBD2 (6 bases). Trimming stripped 8 bases from V and 0 bases from J, with 18 bases between. Germline V gene data show CDR1 as SEHNR and CDR2 as FQNEAQ (reference sequence). This CDR3 contains 16 residues. In DNA, the CDR3 is TGTGCCAGCTTCCGTCGAGGCGGGAAGAGCACAGATACGCAGTATTTT. Translated: CASFRRGGKSTDTQYF.

The V gene is TRBV27, the J gene TRBJ2-1; 7 bases fit TRBD2. Trimming at V came to 5 bases and at J to 6 bases, leaving 1 base not matched to a gene. The germline V gene has CDR1 MNHEY and CDR2 SMNVEV (reference sequence). This CDR3 is built from 12 residues. The CDR3: CASSGRGNEQFF. The CDR3 DNA follows: TGTGCCAGCAGTGGGAGGGGCAATGAGCAGTTCTTC.

V and J are TRBV7-9 and TRBJ2-2; 9 bases are a match to TRBD1. Germline CDR1 and CDR2: SEHNR and FQNEAQ (reference sequence). The V gene end was trimmed by 5 bases and the J gene end by 4 bases; junction bases not matched to a gene: 14. The CDR3 extends over 18 amino acids. The CDR3, as DNA: TGTGCCAGCAGCGAGATTTTGGGGACAGGGAGGCTCACCGGGGAGCTGTTTTTT. This gives the protein CASSEILGTGRLTGELFF.

The chain uses TRBV18 and TRBJ2-7, with D tentatively TRBD1 (5 bases). V lost 3 bases and J 3 bases, leaving 12 bases between the germline ends. CDR3 length equals 14 residues. CDR1 and CDR2 (germline): KGHSH, LQKENI. The DNA of the CDR3 is TGTGCCAGCTCACCGGCAGGGATAAACTACGAGCAGTACGTC. Translation gives CASSPAGINYEQYV.

V and J are TRBV12-3 or TRBV12-4 and TRBJ1-1; D may be TRBD1 (6 bases). This CDR3 region has 11 residues. V dropped 6 bases and J dropped 10 bases, with 12 bases sitting between them. As DNA, the CDR3 is TGTGCCAGCAGCCGAGGGGGGGGAGCTTTCTTT. It is translated as CASSRGGGAFF.

The rearrangement joins TRBV12-3 or TRBV12-4 to TRBJ2-5; possibly TRBD1 for D (6 bases). The CDR3 length is 13 residues. V lost 7 bases and J 1 base, leaving 10 bases between the germline ends. The CDR3 loop is CASTMTGQETQYF. The CDR3 DNA follows: TGTGCCAGCACCATGACAGGCCAAGAGACCCAGTACTTC.

The chain couples TRBV6-1 to TRBJ1-1, with D possibly TRBD1 on 6 matching bases. Germline lookup yields CDR1 MNHNS and CDR2 SASEGT. Trimming stripped 2 bases from V and 4 bases from J, with 11 bases between. The CDR3 has 14 residues. Here the CDR3 DNA reads TGTGCCAGCAGTGAATGGCGGGGGCGCACTGAAGCTTTCTTT. Translating gives CASSEWRGRTEAFF.